The 21 T cell receptor beta chains reported below all come from one sample, sequenced in a study of blood T cell repertoires in COVID-19. The data were produced by immunoSEQ multiplex PCR, yet TCRdb's version contains in-frame clones alone and is incomplete. The sample shows 130,000 to 150,000 clones, over 70% of them seen only once. Material for sequencing was peripheral blood. The receptors derive from a woman aged 55-69 years with acute or convalescent COVID-19.

This chain connects TRBV20-1 to TRBJ1-1, with D uncertain. V lost 3 bases to trimming and J lost 9 bases, with 14 bases between them. The CDR3 covers 12 residues. Germline loops: CDR1 DFQATT, CDR2 SNEGSKA (reference sequence). The DNA of the CDR3 is TGCAGTGCTAGTGACGACACTCTAAAAGCTTTCTTT. It yields the protein CSASDDTLKAFF.

The V and J genes are TRBV25-1 and TRBJ2-5, with D perhaps TRBD1 (5 bases). The germline V gene has CDR1 MGHDK and CDR2 SYGVNS. The CDR3 has 13 amino acids. The ends were cut back, 5 bases at V and 5 bases at J, with 12 bases in the middle. The CDR3 sequence is CASSLQGVETQYF. CDR3 coding DNA: TGTGCCAGCAGTTTGCAGGGTGTTGAGACCCAGTACTTC.

The V call is TRBV3-1 (or the pseudogene TRBV3-2), the J call TRBJ2-7; 13 nucleotides align to TRBD2. CDR3 length equals 15 residues. Germline CDR1 reads LGHDT; CDR2 reads YNNKEL (reference sequence). Trimming at V came to 3 bases and at J to 2 bases, leaving 1 base not matched to a gene. CDR3 in amino acids: CASSQGTSGTYEQYF. CDR3 DNA sequence: TGTGCCAGCAGCCAGGGGACTAGCGGGACCTACGAGCAGTACTTC.

The chain carries TRBV5-1 and TRBJ2-3; possible D gene TRBD1, 6 bases. The CDR3 extends over 16 amino acids. V was trimmed by 2 bases and J by 0 bases, leaving 13 bases between them. In germline, CDR1 is SGHRS, CDR2 YFSETQ. The CDR3 protein is CASSLNPGTSTDTQYF. CDR3 sequence (DNA): TGCGCCAGCAGCTTAAACCCCGGGACAAGCACAGATACGCAGTATTTT.

J is TRBJ2-7 and V is TRBV2; maybe TRBD2 (5 bases). The CDR3 sequence is 15 residues long. From germline, CDR1 is SNHLY and CDR2 FYNNEI. V dropped 2 bases and J dropped 0 bases, with 11 bases sitting between them. The CDR3 reads CASSELPRGSYEQYF. The CDR3 DNA follows: TGTGCCAGCAGTGAACTCCCCCGGGGCTCCTACGAGCAGTACTTC.

The chain uses TRBV4-1 and TRBJ1-2, with D possibly matching TRBD1 (6 bases). The CDR3 length is 19 residues. With 2 bases removed from V and 2 bases from J, the gap between germline ends came to 24 bases. Germline V CDR1 and CDR2: MGHRA, YSYEKL. In DNA form, the CDR3 reads TGCGCCAGCAGCCAAAAGCTGGGGACACCTACTTTTGGGAACTATGGCTACACCTTC. Protein sequence: CASSQKLGTPTFGNYGYTF.

V is TRBV15 and J is TRBJ1-1; D gene unclear. V was trimmed by 0 bases and J by 4 bases, leaving 12 bases between them. The CDR3 loop spans 15 amino acids. CDR1 and CDR2 from the germline V gene are LNHNV and YYDKDF (reference sequence). As DNA, the CDR3 is TGTGCCACCAGCAGAGATCGGAGGGCGAGCACTGAAGCTTTCTTT. Protein product: CATSRDRRASTEAFF.

The gene calls are TRBV7-6 and TRBJ2-1; a possible D gene is TRBD2 (6 bases). The V gene's germline CDR1 is SGHVS and CDR2 FNYEAQ. This CDR3 spans 16 amino acids. V gave up 1 base and J gave up 7 bases, with 17 bases separating them. The CDR3 region has the DNA TGTGCCAGCAGCTTAGTTTCGTTCCGGGGGATAAATGAGCAGTTCTTC. It codes for CASSLVSFRGINEQFF.

This clone was seen just once. The chain recombines TRBV19 with TRBJ1-2; TRBD1 might be the D (5 bases). The CDR3 loop spans 15 amino acids. The V end lost 7 bases, the J end lost 2 bases, and 17 bases lay between the germline ends. Germline CDR1 reads LNHDA; CDR2 reads SQIVND (reference sequence). CDR3 bases: TGTGCCAGTAACCCAGGGTCCACGCGAAACTATGGCTACACCTTC. Protein: CASNPGSTRNYGYTF.

The chain recombines TRBV30 with TRBJ1-4, with D possibly being TRBD1 (6 bases). Germline CDR1 and CDR2: GTSNPN and SVGIG (reference sequence). The CDR3 length is 12 residues. Trimming took off 2 bases at V and 14 bases at J, with 15 bases between the two ends. CDR3 DNA: TGTGCCTGGAGTAATCAAGGACAGTACCTGTTTTTT. Translation gives CAWSNQGQYLFF.

This sequence joins TRBV16 and TRBJ2-7, with unresolved D. V was trimmed by 3 bases and J by 3 bases, leaving 6 bases between them. Germline assignment: CDR1 KGHSY and CDR2 FQNENV. The CDR3 covers 12 residues. The CDR3 sequence: CASSHRSYEQYF. DNA of the CDR3: TGTGCCAGCAGCCATAGAAGCTACGAGCAGTACTTC.

V is TRBV28 and J is TRBJ2-7, with a weak D call TRBD1 (6 bases). Germline loops: CDR1 MDHEN, CDR2 SYDVKM. The CDR3 totals 18 residues. The V and J ends lost 4 bases and 4 bases respectively, with 26 bases between them. The CDR3 bases are TGTGCCAGCAGTTCGTCCACTAAAACATTCCTAACAGGGTACGAGCAGTACTTC. It encodes CASSSSTKTFLTGYEQYF.

The genes are TRBV6-5 and TRBJ2-1; maybe TRBD2 (6 bases). The CDR3 length is 15 residues. Germline assignment: CDR1 MNHEY and CDR2 SVGAGI. Trimming shortened V by 4 bases and J by 9 bases, and 19 bases separated the two germline ends. The CDR3 spells CASSSGLTLISEQFF. In DNA, the CDR3 is TGTGCCAGCAGTTCGGGACTCACTTTAATTAGTGAGCAGTTCTTC.

The chain is built from TRBV11-2 and TRBJ1-5; 8 bases align to TRBD1. The CDR3 is 15 amino acids. Losses at the gene ends were 6 bases for V and 2 bases for J; bases not matched to a gene: 6. Germline CDR1 reads SGHAT; CDR2 reads FQNNGV. The CDR3 here is CASSLSGQGNQPQHF. The DNA of the CDR3 is TGTGCCAGCAGTTTATCGGGACAGGGCAATCAGCCCCAGCATTTT.

This chain's CDR3 is CASSLGPPTYEQYF. The CDR3 bases are TGTGCCAGCAGCTTAGGTCCGCCTACCTACGAGCAGTACTTC. The rearrangement uses TRBV7-2 and TRBJ2-7; D unclear. V shed 1 base and J shed 2 bases, with 9 bases lying between them. The CDR3 length is 14 residues. Germline-derived CDR1 and CDR2 are SGHTA and FQGNSA.

This chain links TRBV7-2 with TRBJ2-5, with TRBD1 identical over 7 bases. CDR1 and CDR2 from the germline V gene are SGHTA and FQGNSA. The CDR3 length is 16 residues. The trim removed 1 base at V and 6 bases at J, leaving 11 bases unmatched. In DNA form, the CDR3 reads TGTGCCAGCAGCTTAGGGGAGAGGGGGCGAATTAAGACCCAGTACTTC. It yields the protein CASSLGERGRIKTQYF. The complete variable domain, with remaining parts taken from reference TRBV7-2 and TRBJ2-5, reads GAGVSQSPSNKVTEKGKDVELRCDPISGHTALYWYRQSLGQGLEFLIYFQGNSAPDKSGLPSDRFSAERTGGSVSTLTIQRTQQEDSAVYLCASSLGERGRIKTQYFGPGTRLLVL.

The rearrangement links TRBV28 to TRBJ1-4; 7 nucleotides line up with TRBD1. The germline gives CDR1 MDHEN, CDR2 SYDVKM. The CDR3 is 16 amino acids. V lost 4 bases and J lost 6; bases outside the gene matches: 11. CDR3 sequence reads: CASSYWYGQDYEKLFF. As DNA, the CDR3 is TGTGCCAGCAGTTACTGGTACGGACAGGATTATGAAAAACTGTTTTTT. Drawing the rest from reference TRBV28 and TRBJ1-4, the complete variable domain is DVKVTQSSRYLVKRTGEKVFLECVQDMDHENMFWYRQDPGLGLRLIYFSYDVKMKEKGDIPEGYSVSREKKERFSLILESASTNQTSMYLCASSYWYGQDYEKLFFGSGTQLSVL.

The chain employs TRBV4-2 and TRBJ2-7; 14 nucleotides agree with TRBD2. The CDR3 runs 19 residues. The germline CDR1 and CDR2 sequences are LGHNA and YNFKEQ. V trimming: 1 base; J trimming: 4 bases; junction bases outside the gene matches: 12. CDR3 DNA sequence: TGTGCCAGCAGCCAAGTCCATTCCGGGACTAGCGGGAGTTCGTACGAGCAGTACTTC. This sequence encodes CASSQVHSGTSGSSYEQYF.

This chain connects TRBV3-1 (or the pseudogene TRBV3-2) to TRBJ2-7; no clear D. V shed 1 base and J shed 4 bases, with 5 bases lying between them. CDR1 is LGHDT and CDR2 is YNNKEL in the germline V gene (reference sequence). This CDR3 is built from 12 residues. The CDR3 coding sequence is TGTGCCAGCAGCCAAGGCAGATACGAGCAGTACTTC. Its translation is CASSQGRYEQYF.

The J gene is TRBJ2-5, the V gene TRBV12-3 or TRBV12-4; weak D call: TRBD1 (5 bases). The CDR3 spans 13 residues. V was clipped by 3 bases and J by 5 bases, with 10 bases between them. CDR3 coding DNA: TGTGCCAGCAGTTTTGCAGGGAAGGAGACCCAGTACTTC. Amino acids: CASSFAGKETQYF.

The J gene is TRBJ1-1, the V gene TRBV6-4; TRBD1 matches at 10 bases. CDR1 and CDR2 from the germline V gene are MRHNA and SNTAGT. V shed 1 base, J shed 4 bases, and the junction held 12 bases outside the gene matches. This CDR3 has 18 amino acids. The CDR3 region is CASSDYGTGECVGTEAFF. CDR3 in DNA: TGTGCCAGCAGTGACTATGGGACAGGGGAGTGTGTGGGCACTGAAGCTTTCTTT.